The 18 T cell receptor beta chains presented below share a single source sample, sequenced in a study of T cells in Graves' hyperthyroidism and ophthalmopathy. The source material, RNA transcripts, was used to amplify TCR beta CDR3 regions. During a first-round RT-PCR of the TCR CDR3, the HTBI primer set was used. Each CDR3 protein gets one entry after TCRdb re-called the multiplex PCR reads with MiXCR. The table shows about 640,000 distinct CDR3 sequences, with under 25% occurring only once. Sequencing was performed on blood. The receptors come from a man aged 25 to 45 with Graves' ophthalmopathy.

This clonotype was detected only a few times. The rearrangement uses TRBV7-2 and TRBJ2-7; TRBD2 is a possible D gene (5 bases). This CDR3 is 17 amino acids long. The germline V gene has CDR1 SGHTA and CDR2 FQGNSA. Trimming took off 2 bases at V and 3 bases at J, with 20 bases between the two ends. CDR3 region: CASSLSLGGARGYEQYF. Written as DNA, the CDR3 is TGTGCCAGCAGCTTAAGCTTAGGAGGAGCTCGGGGCTACGAGCAGTACTTC.

Only a few counts were recorded for this clonotype. The chain combines TRBV6-1 with TRBJ1-3; D is ambiguous. The CDR3 sequence is 15 residues long. From germline, CDR1 is MNHNS and CDR2 SASEGT. The V end was cut by 1 base, the J end by 0 bases, with 7 bases between. The chain's CDR3 is CASSEGQPSGNTIYF. The CDR3 DNA is TGTGCCAGCAGTGAAGGGCAGCCCTCTGGAAACACCATATATTTT.

This clonotype was seen more than once but under ten times. The chain joins TRBV10-3 to TRBJ2-7; TRBD1 aligns across 9 bases. Germline values: CDR1 ENHRY, CDR2 SYGVKD. The CDR3 sequence is 19 residues long. V shed 3 bases, J shed 2 bases, and the junction held 17 bases outside the gene matches. The CDR3 region has the DNA TGTGCCATCAGTGAAACGGGTCGGGACAGGGCCTCTAGTCCCTACGAGCAGTACTTC. This codes for CAISETGRDRASSPYEQYF.

This clonotype was detected many times. The rearrangement joins TRBV12-3 or TRBV12-4 to TRBJ1-5; no definite D call. V lost 9 bases and J 7 bases, leaving 13 bases between the germline ends. The length of the CDR3 is 12 residues. The CDR3 DNA reads as TGTGCCAGTGCGACGGCCATCCAGCCCCAGCATTTT. Protein sequence: CASATAIQPQHF.

This clonotype was counted between two and nine times. CDR3 nucleotide sequence: TGTGCCAGCAGCTCCATCGGGGGGAATCAGCCCCAGCATTTT. This codes for CASSSIGGNQPQHF. The J gene is TRBJ1-5, the V gene TRBV27, with D possibly TRBD1 on 5 matching bases. CDR3 size: 14 residues. Trimming removed 6 bases from V and 4 bases from J, with 13 bases in between. CDR1 is MNHEY and CDR2 is SMNVEV in the germline V gene (reference sequence).

This clonotype was found a few times. V is TRBV29-1 and J is TRBJ1-1; D gene ambiguous. Germline V gene data show CDR1 as SQVTM and CDR2 as ANQGSEA. V dropped 4 bases and J dropped 0 bases, with 6 bases sitting between them. This CDR3 comprises 12 residues. CDR3 region: CSVGVMNTEAFF. CDR3 in DNA: TGCAGCGTTGGAGTTATGAACACTGAAGCTTTCTTT. The full variable domain, its missing parts supplied by reference TRBV29-1 and TRBJ1-1, is SAVISQKPSRDICQRGTSLTIQCQVDSQVTMMFWYRQQPGQSLTLIATANQGSEATYESGFVIDKFPISRPNLTFSTLTVSNMSPEDSSIYLCSVGVMNTEAFFGQGTRLTVV.

V and J are TRBV14 and TRBJ1-3; D is unresolved. CDR1 and CDR2 (germline): SGHDN, FVKESK. This CDR3 is 15 amino acids long. Trimming cost V 2 bases and J 4 bases, with 12 bases left between them. The CDR3 is CASSQLREKGNTIYF. For the CDR3, the DNA is TGTGCCAGCAGCCAATTGAGGGAGAAGGGAAACACCATATATTTT.

This clonotype was seen a few times. The CDR3, as DNA: TGTGCCAGCAGCCAGAGGCTAGCGGGAGGCGCATCCTACAATGAGCAGTTCTTC. Translating gives CASSQRLAGGASYNEQFF. This rearrangement joins TRBV3-1 to TRBJ2-1, with TRBD2 identical over 11 bases. There are 18 residues in the CDR3. V was clipped by 3 bases and J by 1 base; unmatched bases: 8. From germline, CDR1 is LGHDT and CDR2 YNNKEL (reference sequence).

This clonotype was recorded many times. The chain is built from TRBV7-2 and TRBJ2-3, with TRBD2 matching over 8 bases. This CDR3 region has 15 residues. Germline loops: CDR1 SGHTA, CDR2 FQGNSA. The ends lost 5 bases at V and 4 bases at J; junction bases unmatched: 8. This CDR3 reads CASSQQAGVADTQYF. The CDR3 nucleotides are TGTGCCAGCAGCCAACAAGCGGGAGTCGCAGATACGCAGTATTTT.

The J gene is TRBJ1-1, the V gene TRBV28; D is undetermined. In germline, CDR1 is MDHEN, CDR2 SYDVKM. The CDR3 contains 13 residues. V lost 2 bases, J lost 4 bases, and 8 bases lay in between. Here the CDR3 reads CASSLLSATEAFF. The CDR3 nucleotides read TGTGCCAGCAGTTTACTGTCAGCCACTGAAGCTTTCTTT.

With regard to this clonotype: This may be a read error: a much more frequent sequence differs by one nucleotide. The chain combines TRBV5-4 with TRBJ2-7, with TRBD2 as a possible D gene (5 bases). The CDR3 consists of 14 residues. The germline CDR1 and CDR2 sequences are SGHNT and YYREEE (reference sequence). The V gene lost 2 bases and the J gene lost 2 bases, with 11 bases spanning the gap. CDR3 protein: CASSFSERAYEQYF. DNA of the CDR3: TGTGCCAGCAGCTTTAGCGAGAGGGCCTACGAGCAGTACTTC.

This clonotype was observed at least ten times. The CDR3 DNA is TGTGCCAGCAGTTTAGTTGGAGGGGCCAATGAGCAGTTCTTC. It is translated as CASSLVGGANEQFF. This chain links TRBV12-3 or TRBV12-4 with TRBJ2-1; D is possibly TRBD2 (6 bases). The V end was cut by 1 base, the J end by 6 bases, with 10 bases between. CDR3 length: 14 residues.

This clonotype showed up just once. The CDR3 sequence is CASTAGGRSSYNEQFF. For the CDR3, the DNA is TGTGCCAGCACCGCTGGGGGGCGGAGCTCCTACAATGAGCAGTTCTTC. The rearrangement uses TRBV7-2 and TRBJ2-1; TRBD1 or TRBD2 may be the D gene (6 bases each). Between the trimmed V and J ends, which lost 7 bases and 0 bases, there was a span of 16 bases. This CDR3 is 16 amino acids long. The germline V gene encodes CDR1 SGHTA and CDR2 FQGNSA.

This clonotype was counted at least ten times. V usage is TRBV28 and J usage is TRBJ2-7; the D gene is possibly TRBD2 (6 bases). CDR3 size: 14 residues. With 6 bases removed from V and 4 bases from J, the gap between germline ends came to 16 bases. The germline V gene encodes CDR1 MDHEN and CDR2 SYDVKM. CDR3 loop: CASSPDGGIYEQYF. DNA for the CDR3: TGTGCCAGCAGCCCGGATGGGGGGATTTACGAGCAGTACTTC.

Of note for this clonotype: One base away lies a much larger clone, so this may be a sequencing read error. The rearrangement links TRBV2 to TRBJ1-2, with D uncertain. Germline CDR1 SNHLY, CDR2 FYNNEI. The CDR3 runs 13 residues. As DNA, the CDR3 is TGTTCCAGCAGGCGAGAGACGGACTATGGCTACACCTTC. Translated, it gives CSSRRETDYGYTF.

This clonotype occurred many times. V gene TRBV28 combines with J gene TRBJ1-1; no clear D gene. V was cut by 2 bases and J by 4 bases, with 11 bases left in between. The CDR3 contains 14 residues. Germline values: CDR1 MDHEN, CDR2 SYDVKM. The CDR3 here is CASSLTVYGTEAFF. The CDR3 nucleotides are TGTGCCAGCAGTTTAACCGTGTACGGCACTGAAGCTTTCTTT.

The J gene is TRBJ1-3, the V gene TRBV20-1; 7 bases fit TRBD1. V trimming: 8 bases; J trimming: 1 base; junction bases outside the gene matches: 5. The CDR3 spans 13 residues. Germline loops: CDR1 DFQATT, CDR2 SNEGSKA (reference sequence). CDR3 residues: CSTGTASGNTIYF. The CDR3 coding sequence is TGCAGTACCGGGACAGCTTCTGGAAACACCATATATTTT.

CDR3 in amino acids: CASSPSEPGLETWGRQPQHF. For the CDR3, the DNA is TGTGCCAGCAGTCCTTCTGAACCCGGGTTGGAGACGTGGGGGAGACAGCCCCAGCATTTT. This chain joins TRBV12-3 or TRBV12-4 and TRBJ1-5, with D possibly being TRBD1 (5 bases). V shed 5 bases and J shed 7 bases, with 33 bases lying between them. This CDR3 spans 20 amino acids.